This entry lists 29 T cell receptor beta chains sequenced from one sample in a study of blood T cell repertoires in COVID-19. Clones were read by immunoSEQ multiplex PCR, and TCRdb kept only the in-frame ones, dropping some. The table has fewer than 200,000 clones, roughly 79% seen once. Sequenced input: peripheral blood. These receptors all come from a woman older than 75 with COVID-19, enrolled during active disease.

The rearrangement joins TRBV18 to TRBJ2-2, with D hard to call. CDR1 is KGHSH, CDR2 LQKENI, per germline. This CDR3 has 13 amino acids. V gave up 6 bases and J gave up 7 bases, with 12 bases separating them. The CDR3 bases are TGTGCCAGCTCTACCCGCGAAGACGGGGAGCTGTTTTTT. Amino acid sequence: CASSTREDGELFF.

The CDR3 here is CASRDLSGRGTGELFF. CDR3 in DNA: TGTGCCAGCAGGGATCTAAGCGGGAGAGGCACCGGGGAGCTGTTTTTT. The chain joins TRBV2 to TRBJ2-2, with 8 bases aligning to TRBD2. Trimming removed 6 bases from V and 4 bases from J; junction bases left unmatched: 10. CDR1 SNHLY and CDR2 FYNNEI come from the germline V gene. This CDR3 contains 16 residues.

The chain uses TRBV6-5 and TRBJ2-2; no firm D call. V gave up 7 bases and J gave up 0 bases, with 9 bases separating them. The CDR3 has 14 amino acids. CDR1 and CDR2 (germline): MNHEY, SVGAGI. CDR3 sequence: CASKRQTNTGELFF. DNA for the CDR3: TGTGCCAGCAAGAGGCAGACGAACACCGGGGAGCTGTTTTTT.

The chain recombines TRBV4-3 with TRBJ2-3; the D gene is possibly TRBD2 (5 bases). Between the trimmed V and J ends, which lost 2 bases and 4 bases, there was a span of 10 bases. There are 14 residues in the CDR3. The germline CDR1 and CDR2 sequences are LGHNA and YSLEER. CDR3 residues: CASSQSWEPDTQYF. The CDR3 nucleotides read TGCGCCAGCAGCCAAAGCTGGGAGCCAGATACGCAGTATTTT.

The chain is built from TRBV19 and TRBJ2-7; 10 positions agree with TRBD2. This CDR3 comprises 14 residues. The V and J ends lost 5 bases and 3 bases, in that order; junction bases with no gene match: 4. Germline V gene sequence: CDR1 LNHDA, CDR2 SQIVND (reference sequence). The CDR3 region is CASSLASGGYEQYF. The CDR3 nucleotides are TGTGCCAGTAGTTTGGCTAGCGGGGGCTACGAGCAGTACTTC.

The rearrangement uses TRBV7-9 and TRBJ2-7; no clear D gene. The CDR3 contains 12 residues. Germline values: CDR1 SEHNR, CDR2 FQNEAQ (reference sequence). Trimming took 2 bases from V and 6 from J, leaving 8 bases between them. The CDR3 coding sequence is TGTGCCAGCAGCTTAAATTTCGGCGAGCAGTACTTC. It codes for CASSLNFGEQYF.

This rearrangement joins TRBV7-8 to TRBJ2-2; possibly TRBD1 for D (6 bases). Germline V gene data show CDR1 as SGHVS and CDR2 as FQNEAQ. The V end was cut by 0 bases, the J end by 4 bases, with 27 bases between. The CDR3 contains 21 residues. The CDR3 DNA follows: TGTGCCAGCAGCTTAGCTCGGCCCGCCCGGACCTCTCAGGGGCGCACCGGGGAGCTGTTTTTT. It codes for CASSLARPARTSQGRTGELFF.

This chain uses TRBV6-1 with TRBJ2-1, with a tentative D call TRBD1 (6 bases). V gave up 1 base and J gave up 9 bases, with 10 bases separating them. The CDR3 runs to 13 residues. Per germline, CDR1 MNHNS and CDR2 SASEGT. CDR3 region: CASSEGTGSEQFF. DNA for the CDR3: TGTGCCAGCAGTGAAGGAACAGGGAGTGAGCAGTTCTTC.

The chain joins TRBV2 to TRBJ2-2; 7 nucleotides agree with TRBD1. Trimming cost V 4 bases and J 7 bases; bases outside gene matches: 3. In germline, CDR1 is SNHLY, CDR2 FYNNEI. The length of the CDR3 is 13 residues. The CDR3 nucleotides are TGTGCCAGCAGTGGGGGACAGTACGGGGAGCTGTTTTTT. It codes for CASSGGQYGELFF.

The chain has TRBV9 and TRBJ1-3; weak D call: TRBD1 (5 bases). The germline CDR1 and CDR2 sequences are SGDLS and YYNGEE. V dropped 4 bases and J dropped 0 bases, with 11 bases sitting between them. The CDR3 totals 15 residues. The CDR3 is CASSPLGHSGNTIYF. CDR3 nucleotide sequence: TGTGCCAGCAGCCCCTTGGGGCACTCTGGAAACACCATATATTTT.

The rearrangement uses TRBV7-8 and TRBJ2-5; 7 positions agree with TRBD1. The germline CDR1 and CDR2 sequences are SGHVS and FQNEAQ. V shed 7 bases and J 4 bases; nucleotides not matched to a gene: 12. The CDR3 loop spans 15 amino acids. CDR3 region: CASKRGQAVRETQYF. CDR3 in DNA: TGTGCCAGCAAACGAGGACAGGCGGTGCGAGAGACCCAGTACTTC.

This chain joins TRBV18 and TRBJ2-6; TRBD2 agrees at 8 bases. The V segment lost 4 bases and the J segment 0 bases; nucleotides outside the gene matches: 5. Germline CDR1 and CDR2: KGHSH and LQKENI. The CDR3 covers 17 residues. CDR3 protein: CASSRDSGVSGANVLTF. The CDR3 region has the DNA TGTGCCAGCTCACGAGATAGCGGGGTCTCTGGGGCCAACGTCCTGACTTTC.

The gene calls are TRBV28 and TRBJ1-4; the D gene is possibly TRBD1 (5 bases). The ends were cut back, 2 bases at V and 8 bases at J, with 12 bases in the middle. There are 14 residues in the CDR3. Germline assignment: CDR1 MDHEN and CDR2 SYDVKM. The CDR3 spells CASSLAGYYEKLFF. The CDR3 DNA reads TGTGCCAGCAGTTTAGCAGGGTATTACGAAAAACTGTTTTTT.

The chain combines TRBV5-4 with TRBJ1-1, with D unresolved. Trimming pared 6 bases from V and 1 base from J, leaving 16 bases between. Germline CDR1 reads SGHNT; CDR2 reads YYREEE (reference sequence). The CDR3 has 15 amino acids. The CDR3 nucleotides are TGTGCCAGCAACCATGGAGCGGCCGGGAACACTGAAGCTTTCTTT. The encoded protein is CASNHGAAGNTEAFF.

This chain uses TRBV18 with TRBJ1-2; D may be TRBD1 (5 bases). The V gene lost 5 bases and the J gene lost 8 bases, with 18 bases spanning the gap. Looked up from germline, CDR1 is KGHSH and CDR2 is LQKENI. The CDR3 loop spans 14 amino acids. The CDR3 reads CASSSDPTAPGYTF. CDR3 bases: TGTGCCAGCTCATCTGACCCGACAGCACCGGGCTACACCTTC.

This clone was seen only a few times. V usage is TRBV6-4 and J usage is TRBJ1-2; a possible D gene is TRBD1 (6 bases). Trimming took off 0 bases at V and 2 bases at J, with 10 bases between the two ends. CDR1 is MRHNA and CDR2 is SNTAGT in the germline V gene. The CDR3 runs to 15 residues. CDR3 region: CASSDSAGANYGYTF. The CDR3 bases are TGTGCCAGCAGTGACTCCGCAGGGGCGAACTATGGCTACACCTTC.

V gene TRBV21-1 combines with J gene TRBJ1-5; the table's D call, TRBD1, was not checked against the DNA. TRBV21-1 is an annotated pseudogene. CDR3 length equals 14 residues. CDR3 nucleotides: TGTGCCCCTCAGACAGGGGTGGCGGTTCAGCCCCAGCATTTT. Encoded protein: CAPQTGVAVQPQHF.

The V and J genes are TRBV19 and TRBJ1-1; D remains ambiguous. V shed 5 bases and J shed 1 base, with 11 bases lying between them. The CDR3 sequence is 14 residues long. Germline loops: CDR1 LNHDA, CDR2 SQIVND (reference sequence). The CDR3 DNA is TGTGCCAGTAGTCTCGACCTAGAGAACACTGAAGCTTTCTTT. Amino acid sequence: CASSLDLENTEAFF.

This clone was detected once. The chain couples TRBV5-4 to TRBJ2-2, with D perhaps matching TRBD2 (6 bases). This CDR3 has 14 amino acids. The V gene's germline CDR1 is SGHNT and CDR2 YYREEE (reference sequence). The V and J ends lost 5 bases and 6 bases respectively, with 14 bases between them. The DNA for the CDR3 is TGTGCCAGCAGGGCGGGGAATGGGGCCGGGGAGCTGTTTTTT. Protein sequence: CASRAGNGAGELFF.

The V and J genes are TRBV6-5 and TRBJ2-3; TRBD2 is a possible D gene (6 bases). This CDR3 spans 12 amino acids. The V end lost 2 bases, the J end lost 8 bases, and 8 bases lay between the germline ends. In germline, CDR1 is MNHEY, CDR2 SVGAGI. The DNA for the CDR3 is TGTGCCAGCAGTTACAAGGGAGGTACGCAGTATTTT. The encoded protein is CASSYKGGTQYF.

The chain couples TRBV9 to TRBJ1-5; 7 bases fit TRBD1. This CDR3 contains 13 residues. CDR1 and CDR2 from the germline V gene are SGDLS and YYNGEE. The V gene end was trimmed by 3 bases and the J gene end by 5 bases; junction bases not matched to a gene: 2. The CDR3 sequence is CASSATGDQPQHF. In DNA, the CDR3 is TGTGCCAGCAGCGCTACAGGGGATCAGCCCCAGCATTTT.

The gene calls are TRBV2 and TRBJ1-3, with 8 nucleotides matching TRBD1. With 6 bases clipped from V and 2 bases from J, the junction kept 6 bases outside the gene matches. The CDR3 extends over 15 amino acids. Germline values: CDR1 SNHLY, CDR2 FYNNEI. Written as DNA, the CDR3 is TGTGCCAGCAGAAAAGAGGGACAGGCTGGAAACACCATATATTTT. As protein: CASRKEGQAGNTIYF.

V usage is TRBV10-3 and J usage is TRBJ1-2; 7 nucleotides align to TRBD1. Germline V gives CDR1 ENHRY, CDR2 SYGVKD. CDR3 size: 13 residues. The V gene end was trimmed by 6 bases and the J gene end by 5 bases; junction bases not matched to a gene: 6. The CDR3, as DNA: TGTGCCATCAGAGAGGGACAGAGTTATGGCTACACCTTC. Its protein product is CAIREGQSYGYTF.

This clone has just a few counts. The V call is TRBV3-1 (or the pseudogene TRBV3-2), the J call TRBJ1-2; 8 positions agree with TRBD1. Per the germline V gene, CDR1 is LGHDT and CDR2 is YNNKEL (reference sequence). After removal of 4 bases from V and 2 bases from J, the junction contained 6 bases not matched to a gene. This CDR3 comprises 15 residues. In DNA, the CDR3 is TGTGCCAGCAGCCGAACGACAGGGGCCAACTATGGCTACACCTTC. Protein sequence: CASSRTTGANYGYTF.

The chain links TRBV7-3 to TRBJ1-1; 8 bases are a match to TRBD1. The CDR3 is 13 residues long. CDR1 and CDR2 (germline): SGHTA, FQGTGA. V dropped 6 bases and J dropped 4; count of bases not matched to a gene: 4. The CDR3 sequence is CASSLDRGTEAFF. The CDR3 DNA sequence: TGTGCCAGCAGTTTAGACAGGGGCACTGAAGCTTTCTTT.

The rearrangement uses TRBV5-1 and TRBJ2-7, with 7 bases lining up with TRBD2. The germline CDR1 and CDR2 sequences are SGHRS and YFSETQ. Trimming cost V 3 bases and J 3 bases; bases outside gene matches: 6. This CDR3 region has 14 residues. The CDR3 DNA reads TGCGCCAGCAGCTCGGGGGGAGACCTCTACGAGCAGTACTTC. Translating it yields CASSSGGDLYEQYF. Filled out from reference TRBV5-1 and TRBJ2-7, the complete variable domain reads KAGVTQTPRYLIKTRGQQVTLSCSPISGHRSVSWYQQTPGQGLQFLFEYFSETQRNKGNFPGRFSGRQFSNSRSEMNVSTLELGDSALYLCASSSGGDLYEQYFGPGTRLTVT.

This sequence joins TRBV27 and TRBJ1-5; D is uncertain. V dropped 5 bases and J dropped 0 bases, with 11 bases sitting between them. CDR1 is MNHEY and CDR2 is SMNVEV in the germline V gene (reference sequence). The CDR3 spans 15 residues. The DNA of the CDR3 is TGTGCCAGCAGTCCATGGCAGTATAGCAATCAGCCCCAGCATTTT. It codes for CASSPWQYSNQPQHF.

This clone was observed a handful of times. The chain carries TRBV7-9 and TRBJ1-5; TRBD1 aligns across 7 bases. Trimming removed 5 bases from V and 4 bases from J; junction bases left unmatched: 8. The CDR3 has 15 amino acids. The germline V gene has CDR1 SEHNR and CDR2 FQNEAQ (reference sequence). CDR3 DNA sequence: TGTGCCAGCAGCATGACAGGGATAAGGAATCAGCCCCAGCATTTT. Its translation: CASSMTGIRNQPQHF. Using reference TRBV7-9 and TRBJ1-5 for the parts outside the CDR3, the full variable domain is DTGVSQNPRHKITKRGQNVTFRCDPISEHNRLYWYRQTLGQGPEFLTYFQNEAQLEKSRLLSDRFSAERPKGSFSTLEIQRTEQGDSAMYLCASSMTGIRNQPQHFGDGTRLSIL.

The gene calls are TRBV7-2 and TRBJ2-3; 10 bases agree with TRBD2. Germline values: CDR1 SGHTA, CDR2 FQGNSA. V gave up 5 bases and J gave up 2 bases; unmatched junction bases: 7. CDR3 size: 16 residues. The CDR3 reads CASSPSSGGATDTQYF. As DNA, the CDR3 is TGTGCCAGCAGCCCATCCAGCGGGGGGGCCACAGATACGCAGTATTTT.